This T cell receptor (beta chain) emerged from a study of blood T cell repertoires in COVID-19. Study as a whole: Specimens from acute and convalescent COVID-19 originated in the United States, Italy and Spain.

Germline CDR1 SQVTM, CDR2 ANQGSEA. The CDR3 has 13 residues. V lost 6 bases to trimming and J lost 8 bases, with 19 bases between them. Sequencing was performed with immunoSEQ multiplex PCR; in TCRdb, only in-frame clones are kept and a portion is missing. Among about 100,000 clones listed, around 81% were seen once. Material: peripheral blood. The receptor comes from a man aged 50 to 60 with active or convalescent COVID-19. The V and J genes are TRBV29-1 and TRBJ1-2, with a weak D call TRBD1 (6 bases). The CDR3 loop is CSVRRARGIGYTF. As DNA, the CDR3 is TGCAGCGTCCGAAGGGCGAGGGGGATCGGCTACACCTTC.